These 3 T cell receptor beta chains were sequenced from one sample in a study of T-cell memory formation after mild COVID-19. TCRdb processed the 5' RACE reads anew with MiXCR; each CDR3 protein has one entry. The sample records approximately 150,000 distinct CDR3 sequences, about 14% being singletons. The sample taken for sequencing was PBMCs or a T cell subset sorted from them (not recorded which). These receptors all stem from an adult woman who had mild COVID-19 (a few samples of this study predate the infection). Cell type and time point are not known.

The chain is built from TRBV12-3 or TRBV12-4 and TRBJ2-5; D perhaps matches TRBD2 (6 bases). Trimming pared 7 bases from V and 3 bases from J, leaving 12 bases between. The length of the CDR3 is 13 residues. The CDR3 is CASISGAEETQYF. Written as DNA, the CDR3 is TGTGCCAGCATCTCGGGAGCGGAAGAGACCCAGTACTTC.

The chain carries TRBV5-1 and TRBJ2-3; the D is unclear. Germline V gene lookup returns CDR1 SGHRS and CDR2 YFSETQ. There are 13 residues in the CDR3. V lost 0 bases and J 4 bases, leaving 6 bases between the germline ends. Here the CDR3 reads CASSLDGADTQYF. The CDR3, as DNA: TGCGCCAGCAGCTTGGATGGGGCAGATACGCAGTATTTT.

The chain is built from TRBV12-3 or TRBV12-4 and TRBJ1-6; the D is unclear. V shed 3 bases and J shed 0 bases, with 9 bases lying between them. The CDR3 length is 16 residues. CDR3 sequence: CASSFWEGSYNSPLHF. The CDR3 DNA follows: TGTGCCAGCAGTTTTTGGGAGGGCTCCTATAATTCACCCCTCCACTTT.